The entry that follows covers one TCR beta chain sequence. This record comes from a study of blood T cell repertoires in COVID-19. Study overall: Italy, Spain and the United States were the sources of the convalescent and acute COVID-19 samples. In each case, the material was cDNA or gDNA derived from T cells, B-cell-depleted T cells, or PBMCs.

This CDR3 contains 14 residues. Germline V gene lookup returns CDR1 MNHEY and CDR2 SVGAGI. V lost 4 bases to trimming and J lost 1 base; unmatched junction nucleotides: 3. Assay: immunoSEQ multiplex PCR; the TCRdb copy retains only in-frame clones and omits some. The profile covers around 81,000 clones, with roughly 88% appearing a single time and approximately 5.1% taken by the ten largest. The genes are TRBV6-5 and TRBJ1-1, with 7 bases lining up with TRBD1. What was sequenced was peripheral blood. The sequence was obtained from a woman aged 80 or over with acute or convalescent COVID-19. Here the CDR3 reads CASSWTGRNTEAFF. In nucleotides, the CDR3 is TGTGCCAGCAGTTGGACAGGTAGGAACACTGAAGCTTTCTTT.